The clone carrying this T cell receptor (beta chain) has more than one count but fewer than ten. Its antigen is as yet unknown. The sample originates from a study of T cells after yellow fever vaccination. Study-wide findings and caveats: There was a possibility that FACS-sorted repertoires contained abundant clonotypes contaminating from the bulk population.

Trimming removed 2 bases from V and 1 base from J, with 13 bases in between. The CDR3 contains 16 residues. One entry per CDR3 protein, called by TCRdb with MiXCR from the 5' RACE reads. The repertoire holds around 320,000 distinct CDR3 sequences, roughly 4.3% seen once, with 15% to 20% in the top ten. This chain connects TRBV12-3 or TRBV12-4 to TRBJ2-3; a possible D gene is TRBD2 (7 bases). The material sequenced was PBMCs, taken 15 days after the yellow fever booster vaccination. The TCR sequence derives from a man aged 18-30 years who received the YFV17D yellow fever vaccine. CDR3 nucleotides: TGTGCCAGCAGTTTATACACGGGGGGCGGCACAGATACGCAGTATTTT. This gives the protein CASSLYTGGGTDTQYF.